Each of the 23 T cell receptor beta chains below was sequenced from the same sample in a study of spatial heterogeneity in lung cancer. TCRdb redid the calling of the 5' RACE reads with MiXCR, one entry per CDR3 protein. The sample has approximately 39,000 distinct CDR3 sequences, more than 7% seen once; the top ten hold about 30%. The time point here: sample taken at primary tumor resection. The specimen comprised PBMCs, sampled at surgery. The receptors stem from a female donor with early-stage non-small cell lung cancer.

J is TRBJ2-5 and V is TRBV6-1; 8 bases map to TRBD2. V gave up 4 bases and J gave up 4 bases; unmatched junction bases: 8. The CDR3 is made up of 15 amino acids. Germline CDR1 and CDR2: MNHNS and SASEGT. The CDR3 nucleotides are TGTGCCAGCAGTGCGGGAGGGGGTTTCCGAGAGACCCAGTACTTC. As protein: CASSAGGGFRETQYF.

This clonotype showed up many times. The genes are TRBV11-2 and TRBJ1-1; the match to TRBD1 covers 7 bases. The length of the CDR3 is 14 residues. The V gene's germline CDR1 is SGHAT and CDR2 FQNNGV. Trimming removed 0 bases from V and 4 bases from J; junction bases left unmatched: 2. The CDR3 DNA reads TGTGCCAGCAGCTTAGAAGGGGGCGGCACTGAAGCTTTCTTT. It specifies CASSLEGGGTEAFF.

This clonotype was counted at least ten times. This chain connects TRBV13 to TRBJ2-7; the D is unclear. V lost 3 bases, J lost 5 bases, and 8 bases lay in between. Germline values: CDR1 PRHDT, CDR2 FYEKMQ (reference sequence). The CDR3 runs to 12 residues. The CDR3 nucleotides are TGTGCCAGCAGCTTTAATCGAGACGAGCAGTACTTC. Translated: CASSFNRDEQYF.

This clonotype appeared many times. V usage is TRBV5-1 and J usage is TRBJ2-3, with 10 nucleotides matching TRBD1. The ends lost 5 bases at V and 2 bases at J; junction bases unmatched: 14. Germline CDR1 is SGHRS and CDR2 is YFSETQ. The CDR3 consists of 18 residues. For the CDR3, the DNA is TGCGCCAGCAGTTCCTCAGCGGGACAGGGGAGTTCCACAGATACGCAGTATTTT. Encoded protein: CASSSSAGQGSSTDTQYF.

This clonotype was detected ten times or more. This sequence joins TRBV2 and TRBJ1-2, with TRBD1 identical over 7 bases. The CDR3 is 13 residues long. Trimming at V came to 8 bases and at J to 5 bases, leaving 8 bases not matched to a gene. Germline V gene sequence: CDR1 SNHLY, CDR2 FYNNEI. The DNA for the CDR3 is TGTGCCAGCGGAGGGGGCGAGTATTATGGCTACACCTTC. Its translation: CASGGGEYYGYTF.

The chain carries TRBV7-9 and TRBJ2-1, with TRBD2 identical over 7 bases. J gave up 3 bases and V 1 base, and 6 bases lay outside the gene matches. The CDR3 runs to 16 residues. Germline V gives CDR1 SEHNR, CDR2 FQNEAQ (reference sequence). CDR3 protein: CASSLVEASGYNEQFF. CDR3 nucleotides: TGTGCCAGCAGCTTAGTCGAGGCTAGCGGCTACAATGAGCAGTTCTTC.

The V call is TRBV4-1, the J call TRBJ2-5; D uncertain. CDR1 and CDR2 from the germline V gene are MGHRA and YSYEKL. The CDR3 runs 13 residues. The V and J ends lost 3 bases and 2 bases respectively, with 7 bases between them. The CDR3: CASSQTFQETQYF. CDR3 bases: TGCGCCAGCAGCCAGACATTTCAAGAGACCCAGTACTTC.

Ten or more counts support this clonotype. CDR3 sequence (DNA): TGCAGTGCGGCTTTAGGGAACACTGAAGCTTTCTTT. Its protein product is CSAALGNTEAFF. This chain links TRBV20-1 with TRBJ1-1; D is unclear. The CDR3 contains 12 residues. Germline V gene lookup returns CDR1 DFQATT and CDR2 SNEGSKA (reference sequence). Trimming pared 6 bases from V and 1 base from J, leaving 9 bases between.

There are many counts of this clonotype. This rearrangement joins TRBV5-1 to TRBJ2-3; TRBD1 matches 7 bases. The CDR3 covers 16 residues. From germline, CDR1 is SGHRS and CDR2 YFSETQ. Unmatched junction bases numbered 9, after V lost 4 bases and J lost 1 base. As DNA, the CDR3 is TGCGCCAGCAGCGCGGCGCCGGGACAGCGCACAGATACGCAGTATTTT. Residues: CASSAAPGQRTDTQYF.

At least ten counts were recorded for this clonotype. This chain connects TRBV18 to TRBJ2-5, with D possibly being TRBD1 or TRBD2 (5 bases each). V lost 3 bases, J lost 5 bases, and 10 bases lay in between. This CDR3 is built from 13 residues. Germline V gives CDR1 KGHSH, CDR2 LQKENI. CDR3 in amino acids: CASSPRGDETQYF. In DNA, the CDR3 is TGTGCCAGCTCACCGAGGGGAGATGAGACCCAGTACTTC.

The chain employs TRBV5-1 and TRBJ1-2, with unresolved D. This CDR3 comprises 12 residues. CDR1 and CDR2 (germline): SGHRS, YFSETQ. Trimming pared 5 bases from V and 2 bases from J, leaving 7 bases between. CDR3 sequence (DNA): TGCGCCAGCAGGTACCTAAACTATGGCTACACCTTC. This translates into CASRYLNYGYTF. The full variable domain, with the rest looked up from reference TRBV5-1 and TRBJ1-2, is KAGVTQTPRYLIKTRGQQVTLSCSPISGHRSVSWYQQTPGQGLQFLFEYFSETQRNKGNFPGRFSGRQFSNSRSEMNVSTLELGDSALYLCASRYLNYGYTFGSGTRLTVV.

This clonotype was recorded a few times. The genes are TRBV6-5 and TRBJ1-1; D is unclear. The V end lost 4 bases, the J end lost 8 bases, and 17 bases lay between the germline ends. CDR3 size: 14 residues. CDR1 and CDR2 from the germline V gene are MNHEY and SVGAGI. CDR3: CASSSTPNSPEAFF. Written as DNA, the CDR3 is TGTGCCAGCAGTTCCACGCCCAACAGTCCCGAAGCTTTCTTT.

This clonotype was found many times. This chain uses TRBV29-1 with TRBJ1-1; D is undetermined. The CDR3 runs to 13 residues. Trimming pared 7 bases from V and 0 bases from J, leaving 12 bases between. Per the germline V gene, CDR1 is SQVTM and CDR2 is ANQGSEA. The CDR3 loop reads CSAVDGMNTEAFF. In nucleotides, the CDR3 is TGCAGCGCTGTCGACGGCATGAACACTGAAGCTTTCTTT.

This clonotype came up many times. The chain uses TRBV2 and TRBJ1-5; possibly TRBD1 for D (6 bases). Germline V CDR1 and CDR2: SNHLY, FYNNEI. CDR3 length: 15 residues. V gave up 6 bases and J gave up 4 bases, with 16 bases separating them. CDR3 coding DNA: TGTGCCAGCAGCGGATTCGAGGGACAAAATCAGCCCCAGCATTTT. It is translated as CASSGFEGQNQPQHF.

The rearrangement joins TRBV6-1 to TRBJ2-3; 9 bases match TRBD2. CDR1 MNHNS and CDR2 SASEGT come from the germline V gene. The CDR3 runs to 16 residues. Germline trimming cut 0 bases from V and 5 bases from J; bases unmatched to any gene: 6. The CDR3: CASSEARGGAVDTQYF. The DNA of the CDR3 is TGTGCCAGCAGTGAAGCGCGGGGGGGCGCGGTAGATACGCAGTATTTT.

At least ten counts were recorded for this clonotype. The V call is TRBV20-1, the J call TRBJ2-7; the D call may be TRBD1 or TRBD2 (5 bases each). This CDR3 spans 13 amino acids. Between the trimmed V and J ends, which lost 2 bases and 1 base, there was a span of 9 bases. Looked up from germline, CDR1 is DFQATT and CDR2 is SNEGSKA (reference sequence). CDR3 DNA: TGCAGTGCTAGATACGGGGCTTCCTACGAGCAGTACTTC. Protein sequence: CSARYGASYEQYF.

This clonotype was picked up many times. The chain links TRBV28 to TRBJ2-2; tentatively, D is TRBD2 (5 bases). This CDR3 is 16 amino acids long. V was clipped by 3 bases and J by 5 bases, with 16 bases between them. Germline V gene lookup returns CDR1 MDHEN and CDR2 SYDVKM. This CDR3 reads CASSFISFEGTGELFF. The CDR3, as DNA: TGTGCCAGCAGTTTCATTTCCTTTGAGGGAACCGGGGAGCTGTTTTTT.

This clonotype was counted at least ten times. This chain links TRBV7-9 with TRBJ1-5; maybe TRBD1 (5 bases). The CDR3 runs to 12 residues. Germline CDR1 SEHNR, CDR2 FQNEAQ (reference sequence). The V end lost 10 bases, the J end lost 3 bases, and 10 bases lay between the germline ends. The CDR3 coding sequence is TGTGCCATTGACAGTTTCAATCAGCCCCAGCATTTT. Translating gives CAIDSFNQPQHF.

This clonotype came up many times. The chain employs TRBV29-1 and TRBJ1-2; a possible D gene is TRBD1 (5 bases). The CDR3 has 16 amino acids. CDR1 and CDR2 from the germline V gene are SQVTM and ANQGSEA. Trimming shortened V by 6 bases and J by 3 bases, and 23 bases separated the two germline ends. The DNA of the CDR3 is TGCAGCGTCGCCGGGACGGCGGACCTATACGACTATGGCTACACCTTC. This codes for CSVAGTADLYDYGYTF.

This clonotype appeared many times. The chain uses TRBV5-1 and TRBJ1-1, with unresolved D. Trimming took 2 bases from V and 1 from J, leaving 6 bases between them. The length of the CDR3 is 13 residues. CDR1 SGHRS and CDR2 YFSETQ come from the germline V gene. CDR3 amino acids: CASSLQENTEAFF. The CDR3 DNA reads TGCGCCAGCAGCTTACAAGAGAACACTGAAGCTTTCTTT.

The table lists this clonotype with a few counts. The rearrangement uses TRBV20-1 and TRBJ2-5; perhaps TRBD2 as D (5 bases). V was pared by 1 base and J by 4 bases, with 10 bases between. Germline CDR1 is DFQATT and CDR2 is SNEGSKA (reference sequence). The CDR3 spans 13 residues. The CDR3 DNA follows: TGCAGTGCTAGAGGCGAGGGCGTAGAGACCCAGTACTTC. It is translated as CSARGEGVETQYF.

The V and J genes are TRBV30 and TRBJ2-4; 8 bases line up with TRBD2. J gave up 5 bases and V 0 bases, and 3 bases lay outside the gene matches. The germline CDR1 and CDR2 sequences are GTSNPN and SVGIG (reference sequence). CDR3 size: 14 residues. CDR3 sequence: CAWSVGAGENIQYF. The CDR3, as DNA: TGTGCCTGGAGTGTAGGAGCGGGGGAAAACATTCAGTACTTC. Full variable domain (rest looked up from reference TRBV30 and TRBJ2-4): SQTIHQWPATLVQPVGSPLSLECTVEGTSNPNLYWYRQAAGRGLQLLFYSVGIGQISSEVPQNLSASRPQDRQFILSSKKLLLSDSGFYLCAWSVGAGENIQYFGAGTRLSVL.

Details on this clonotype: A read error may explain this, as a much larger clone is one base away. The chain couples TRBV5-1 to TRBJ1-2, with a weak D call TRBD1 (5 bases). This CDR3 has 16 amino acids. V was clipped by 4 bases and J by 4 bases, with 20 bases between them. Per germline, CDR1 SGHRS and CDR2 YFSETQ. This CDR3 is CASSPWAQGLGYGYTF. The CDR3 DNA reads TGCGCCAGCAGCCCCTGGGCGCAGGGATTAGGCTATGGCTACACCTTC.